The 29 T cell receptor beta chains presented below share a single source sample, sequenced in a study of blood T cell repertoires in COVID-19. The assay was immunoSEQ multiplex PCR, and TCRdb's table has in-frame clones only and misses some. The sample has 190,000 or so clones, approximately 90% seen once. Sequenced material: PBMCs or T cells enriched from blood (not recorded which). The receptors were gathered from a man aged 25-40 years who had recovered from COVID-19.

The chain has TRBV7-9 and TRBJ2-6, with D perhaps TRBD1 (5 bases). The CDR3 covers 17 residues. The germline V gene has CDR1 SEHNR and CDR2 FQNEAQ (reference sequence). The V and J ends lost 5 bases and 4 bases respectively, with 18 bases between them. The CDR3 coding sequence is TGTGCCAGCAGCCCAATCGCCCAGGGTTACGGGGCCAACGTCCTGACTTTC. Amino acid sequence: CASSPIAQGYGANVLTF.

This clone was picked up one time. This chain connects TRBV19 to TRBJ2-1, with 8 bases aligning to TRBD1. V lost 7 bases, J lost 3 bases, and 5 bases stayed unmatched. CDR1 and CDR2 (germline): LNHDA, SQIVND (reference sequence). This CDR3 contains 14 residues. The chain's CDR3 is CASNKQGGYNEQFF. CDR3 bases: TGTGCCAGTAATAAACAGGGGGGCTACAATGAGCAGTTCTTC.

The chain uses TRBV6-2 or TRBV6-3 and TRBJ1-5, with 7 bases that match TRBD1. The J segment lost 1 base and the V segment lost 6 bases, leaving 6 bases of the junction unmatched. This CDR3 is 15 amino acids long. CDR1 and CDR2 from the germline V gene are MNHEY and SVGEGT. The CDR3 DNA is TGTGCCAGCAGCAAGGACAGGAAGAGCAATCAGCCCCAGCATTTT. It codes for CASSKDRKSNQPQHF.

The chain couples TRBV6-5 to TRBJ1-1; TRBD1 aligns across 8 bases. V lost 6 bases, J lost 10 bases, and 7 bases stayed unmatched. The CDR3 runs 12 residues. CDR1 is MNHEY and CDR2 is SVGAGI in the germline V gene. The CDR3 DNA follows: TGTGCCAGCAGCGGACAGGGCGGAGTAGCTTTCTTT. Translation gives CASSGQGGVAFF.

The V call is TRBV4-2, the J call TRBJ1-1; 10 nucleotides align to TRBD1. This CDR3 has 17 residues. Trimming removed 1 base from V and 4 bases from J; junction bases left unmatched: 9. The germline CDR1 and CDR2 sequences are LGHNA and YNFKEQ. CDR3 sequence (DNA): TGTGCCAGCAGCCAAGGACCGACAGGGGGCGTCGTCACTGAAGCTTTCTTT. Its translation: CASSQGPTGGVVTEAFF.

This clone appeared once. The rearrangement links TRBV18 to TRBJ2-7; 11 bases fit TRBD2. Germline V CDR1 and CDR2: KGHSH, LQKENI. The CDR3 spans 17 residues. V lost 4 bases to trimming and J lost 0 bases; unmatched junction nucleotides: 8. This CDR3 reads CASSQTSGSISSYEQYF. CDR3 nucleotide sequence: TGTGCCAGCTCACAAACTAGCGGGAGTATCAGCTCCTACGAGCAGTACTTC.

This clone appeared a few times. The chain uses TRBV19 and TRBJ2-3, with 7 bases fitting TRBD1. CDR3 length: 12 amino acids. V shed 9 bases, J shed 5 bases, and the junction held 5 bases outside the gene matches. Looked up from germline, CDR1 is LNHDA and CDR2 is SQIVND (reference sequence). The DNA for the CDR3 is TGTGCCAGCCTGGACAGGAGAGATACGCAGTATTTT. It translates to CASLDRRDTQYF.

The CDR3 loop reads CASSPGGLAVAEQYF. In DNA, the CDR3 is TGCGCCAGCAGCCCGGGGGGACTAGCAGTTGCAGAGCAGTACTTC. The chain has TRBV4-3 and TRBJ2-7, with TRBD2 matching 9 bases. V lost 4 bases to trimming and J lost 7 bases; unmatched junction nucleotides: 11. CDR1 is LGHNA, CDR2 YSLEER, per germline. The CDR3 is made up of 15 amino acids.

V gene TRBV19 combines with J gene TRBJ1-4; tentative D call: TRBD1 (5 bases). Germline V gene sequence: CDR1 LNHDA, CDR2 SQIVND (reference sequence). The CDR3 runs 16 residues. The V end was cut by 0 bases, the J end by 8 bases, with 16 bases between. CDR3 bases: TGTGCCAGTAGTATAGATCACGTCAGGGTTGGGGAAAAACTGTTTTTT. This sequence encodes CASSIDHVRVGEKLFF.

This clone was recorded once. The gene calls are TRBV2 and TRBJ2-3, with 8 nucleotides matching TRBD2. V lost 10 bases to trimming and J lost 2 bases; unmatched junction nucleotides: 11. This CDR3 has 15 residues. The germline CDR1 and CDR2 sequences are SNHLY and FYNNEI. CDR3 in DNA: TGTGCCACCAGATACGGAGCGGGGGCCACAGATACGCAGTATTTT. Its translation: CATRYGAGATDTQYF.

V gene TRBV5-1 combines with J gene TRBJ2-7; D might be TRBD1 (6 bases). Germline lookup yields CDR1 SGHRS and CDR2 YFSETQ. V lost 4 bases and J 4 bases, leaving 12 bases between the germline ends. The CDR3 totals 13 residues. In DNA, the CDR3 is TGCGCCAGCAGCCAAAATACAGGGTACGAGCAGTACTTC. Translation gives CASSQNTGYEQYF.

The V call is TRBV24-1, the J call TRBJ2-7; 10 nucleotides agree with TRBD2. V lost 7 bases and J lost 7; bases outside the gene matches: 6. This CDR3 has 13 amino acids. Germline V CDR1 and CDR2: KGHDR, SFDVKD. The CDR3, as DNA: TGTGCCACCAGCCTAGCGGGAGTAGGGGAGCAGTACTTC. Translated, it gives CATSLAGVGEQYF.

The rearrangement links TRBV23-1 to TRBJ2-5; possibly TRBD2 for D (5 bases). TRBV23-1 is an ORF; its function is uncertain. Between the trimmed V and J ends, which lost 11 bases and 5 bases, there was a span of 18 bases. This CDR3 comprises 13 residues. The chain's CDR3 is CAGPGSRGETQYF. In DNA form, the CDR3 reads TGCGCCGGACCGGGATCCAGAGGGGAGACCCAGTACTTC.

CDR3 nucleotide sequence: TGTGCCAGCAGTTTACAGGGTCTGGAGACCCAGTACTTC. This encodes CASSLQGLETQYF. This chain connects TRBV28 to TRBJ2-5; D possibly corresponds to TRBD1 (5 bases). The CDR3 has 13 amino acids. Deletions cut 2 bases from V and 5 bases from J, with 9 bases between. The germline V gene has CDR1 MDHEN and CDR2 SYDVKM.

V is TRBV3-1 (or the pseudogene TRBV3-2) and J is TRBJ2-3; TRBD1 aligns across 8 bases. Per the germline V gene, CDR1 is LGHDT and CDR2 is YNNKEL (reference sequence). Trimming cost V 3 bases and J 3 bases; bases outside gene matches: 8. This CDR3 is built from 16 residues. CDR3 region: CASSQKSRGRTDTQYF. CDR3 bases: TGTGCCAGCAGCCAGAAGAGCAGGGGGCGGACAGATACGCAGTATTTT.

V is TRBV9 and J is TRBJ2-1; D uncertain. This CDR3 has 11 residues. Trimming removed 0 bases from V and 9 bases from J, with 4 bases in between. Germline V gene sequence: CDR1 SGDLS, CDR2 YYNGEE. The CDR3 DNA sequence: TGTGCCAGCAGCGTAGGTCGTGAGCAGTTCTTC. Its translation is CASSVGREQFF.

CDR3 loop: CASSQGQGSGEQYF. Written as DNA, the CDR3 is TGTGCCAGCAGCCAAGGACAGGGTAGTGGGGAGCAGTACTTC. V and J are TRBV3-1 (or the pseudogene TRBV3-2) and TRBJ2-7; 7 bases agree with TRBD1. The germline V gene has CDR1 LGHDT and CDR2 YNNKEL (reference sequence). J lost 7 bases, V lost 1 base, and 7 bases had no gene match. CDR3 length: 14 residues.

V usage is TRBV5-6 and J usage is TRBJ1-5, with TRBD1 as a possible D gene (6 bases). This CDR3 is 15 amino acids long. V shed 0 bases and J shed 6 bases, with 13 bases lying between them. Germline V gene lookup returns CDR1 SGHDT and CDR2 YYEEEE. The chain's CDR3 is CASSLAYRGGQPQHF. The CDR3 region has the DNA TGTGCCAGCAGCTTGGCCTATAGAGGGGGTCAGCCCCAGCATTTT.

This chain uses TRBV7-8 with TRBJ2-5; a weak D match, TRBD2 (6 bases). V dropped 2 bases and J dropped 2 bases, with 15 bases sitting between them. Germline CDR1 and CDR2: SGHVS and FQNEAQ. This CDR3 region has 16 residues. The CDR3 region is CASSLRGGLRQETQYF. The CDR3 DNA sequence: TGTGCCAGCAGCTTAAGGGGAGGCCTTAGACAAGAGACCCAGTACTTC. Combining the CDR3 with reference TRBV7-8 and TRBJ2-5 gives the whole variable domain GAGVSQSPRYKVAKRGQDVALRCDPISGHVSLFWYQQALGQGPEFLTYFQNEAQLDKSGLPSDRFFAERPEGSVSTLKIQRTQQEDSAVYLCASSLRGGLRQETQYFGPGTRLLVL.

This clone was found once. In DNA, the CDR3 is TGCAGCGCCGTGGCCCGGACAGGGGCTAATGAAAAACTGTTTTTT. Translated, it gives CSAVARTGANEKLFF. The chain is built from TRBV29-1 and TRBJ1-4; 9 nucleotides line up with TRBD1. CDR1 SQVTM and CDR2 ANQGSEA come from the germline V gene. The V gene end was trimmed by 7 bases and the J gene end by 3 bases; junction bases not matched to a gene: 9. The CDR3 length is 15 residues.

The CDR3 is CATSYGQTQYF. The CDR3 DNA reads as TGTGCCACCAGTTATGGGCAGACCCAGTACTTC. This rearrangement joins TRBV24-1 to TRBJ2-5; D ambiguous. CDR1 is KGHDR and CDR2 is SFDVKD in the germline V gene. The ends were cut back, 6 bases at V and 6 bases at J, with 7 bases in the middle. This CDR3 has 11 amino acids.

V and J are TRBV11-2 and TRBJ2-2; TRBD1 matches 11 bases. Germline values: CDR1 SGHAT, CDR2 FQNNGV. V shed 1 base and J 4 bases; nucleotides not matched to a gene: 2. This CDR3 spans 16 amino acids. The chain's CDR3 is CASSLGGQGGTGELFF. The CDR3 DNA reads TGTGCCAGCAGCTTAGGGGGACAGGGGGGCACCGGGGAGCTGTTTTTT.

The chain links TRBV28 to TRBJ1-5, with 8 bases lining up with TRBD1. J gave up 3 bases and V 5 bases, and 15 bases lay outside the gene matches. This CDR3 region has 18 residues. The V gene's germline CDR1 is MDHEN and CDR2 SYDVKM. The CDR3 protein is CASSTHPVGTGNNQPQHF. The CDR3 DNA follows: TGTGCCAGCAGTACCCACCCAGTCGGGACAGGCAACAATCAGCCCCAGCATTTT.

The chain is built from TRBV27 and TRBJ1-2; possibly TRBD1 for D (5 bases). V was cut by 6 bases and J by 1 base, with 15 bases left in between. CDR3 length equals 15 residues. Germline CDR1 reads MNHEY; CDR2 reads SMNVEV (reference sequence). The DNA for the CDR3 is TGTGCCAGCAGCCTCACGGGGGGGTTTAACTATGGCTACACCTTC. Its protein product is CASSLTGGFNYGYTF.

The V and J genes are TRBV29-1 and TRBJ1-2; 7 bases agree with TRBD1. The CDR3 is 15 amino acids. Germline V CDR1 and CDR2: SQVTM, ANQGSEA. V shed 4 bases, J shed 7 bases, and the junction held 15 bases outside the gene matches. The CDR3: CSVVEGQTPLFGYTF. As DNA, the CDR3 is TGCAGCGTTGTGGAGGGACAGACTCCCCTCTTTGGCTACACCTTC.

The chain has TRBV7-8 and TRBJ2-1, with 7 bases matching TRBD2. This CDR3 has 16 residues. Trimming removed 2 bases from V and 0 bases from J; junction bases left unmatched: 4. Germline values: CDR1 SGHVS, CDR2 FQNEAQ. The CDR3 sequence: CASSLSRTSSYNEQFF. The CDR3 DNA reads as TGTGCCAGCAGCTTATCCCGGACTAGCTCCTACAATGAGCAGTTCTTC.

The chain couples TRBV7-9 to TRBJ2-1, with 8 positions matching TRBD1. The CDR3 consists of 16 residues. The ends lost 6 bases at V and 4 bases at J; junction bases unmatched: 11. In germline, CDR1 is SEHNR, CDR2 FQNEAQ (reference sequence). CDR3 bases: TGTGCCAGCAGGACCAAAGGGACAGGAGGATACAATGAGCAGTTCTTC. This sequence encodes CASRTKGTGGYNEQFF.

This chain's CDR3 is CASSLIGVNYGYTF. CDR3 nucleotide sequence: TGTGCCAGCAGCTTAATCGGGGTGAACTATGGCTACACCTTC. The chain links TRBV7-9 to TRBJ1-2; D unclear. The CDR3 has 14 amino acids. CDR1 is SEHNR and CDR2 is FQNEAQ in the germline V gene (reference sequence). Trimming shortened V by 2 bases and J by 2 bases, and 9 bases separated the two germline ends.

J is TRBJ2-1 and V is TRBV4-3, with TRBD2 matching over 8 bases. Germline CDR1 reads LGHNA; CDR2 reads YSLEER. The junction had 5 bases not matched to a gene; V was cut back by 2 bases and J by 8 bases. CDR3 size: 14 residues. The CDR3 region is CASSQNGGGYEQFF. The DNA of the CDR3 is TGCGCCAGCAGCCAAAACGGGGGGGGCTATGAGCAGTTCTTC.